A selection of T cell receptor beta chains follows, all from one sample in a study of OX40 agonist ivuxolimab in advanced cancers. Using immunoSEQ multiplex PCR, the repertoire was profiled, and TCRdb retains in-frame clones only, with some absent. Here the sample spans some 59,000 clones, about 80% being singletons. The sequencing used CD4+ or CD8+ T cells sorted from blood, collected in a trial of the OX40 agonist ivuxolimab. The receptors originated from an adult with an advanced solid tumor such as melanoma, head and neck, liver or kidney cancer. CDR3s include the opening cysteine and the closing phenylalanine or tryptophan. D genes are given only for firm matches. Size tells how often a clone was seen (once, few, many) or the class of an expanded clone, and some rows leave it out.

v_call: TRBV10-3
clone_size: NA
j_call: TRBJ2-2
d_call: NA
cdr3_nt: TGTGCCATCAGTGTAGGTAGTTCGGCACTCGAAACCGGGGAGCTGTTTTTT
cdr3_aa: CAISVGSSALETGELFF

v_call: TRBV6-8
clone_size: NA
j_call: TRBJ1-1
d_call: TRBD1
cdr3_nt: TGTGCCAGCAGAGTCGACAGGGGTGGTGAAGCTTTCTTT
cdr3_aa: CASRVDRGGEAFF

v_call: TRBV5-1
clone_size: NA
j_call: TRBJ2-1
d_call: TRBD2
cdr3_nt: TGCGCCAGCAGCCTTCGCGTAGCGGGGCGCCACAATGAGCAGTTCTTC
cdr3_aa: CASSLRVAGRHNEQFF

v_call: TRBV5-1
clone_size: NA
j_call: TRBJ2-6
d_call: TRBD1
cdr3_nt: TGCGCCAGCAGACCCGTCGGGACAGGGGTCTCTGGGGCCAACGTCCTGACTTTC
cdr3_aa: CASRPVGTGVSGANVLTF

v_call: TRBV29-1
clone_size: NA
j_call: TRBJ2-7
d_call: TRBD1
cdr3_nt: TGCAGCGTCGCTCGGACAGGGGGAGGTGAGCAGTACTTC
cdr3_aa: CSVARTGGGEQYF

v_call: TRBV19
clone_size: NA
j_call: TRBJ2-6
d_call: TRBD1
cdr3_nt: TGTGCCAGTATTTCGGACAGGGCTGGGGCCAACGTCCTGACTTTC
cdr3_aa: CASISDRAGANVLTF

v_call: TRBV6-5
clone_size: NA
j_call: TRBJ2-5
d_call: NA
cdr3_nt: TGTGCCAGCAGTTACACAAGGCAAGAGACCCAGTACTTC
cdr3_aa: CASSYTRQETQYF

v_call: TRBV30
clone_size: NA
j_call: TRBJ1-5
d_call: NA
cdr3_nt: TGTGCCTGGAGTCCCAAGAGTATAGAGCCCCAGCATTTT
cdr3_aa: CAWSPKSIEPQHF

v_call: TRBV19
clone_size: NA
j_call: TRBJ1-1
d_call: NA
cdr3_nt: TGTGCCAGTAGTGTCGAAATTATGAACACTGAAGCTTTCTTT
cdr3_aa: CASSVEIMNTEAFF

v_call: TRBV27
clone_size: NA
j_call: TRBJ1-1
d_call: NA
cdr3_nt: TGTGCCAGCAGTACAGGAGCCTTACGGACTGAAGCTTTCTTT
cdr3_aa: CASSTGALRTEAFF

v_call: TRBV19
clone_size: NA
j_call: TRBJ1-6
d_call: NA
cdr3_nt: TGTGCCAGTAGTGGGCCCGGGCTCCTGAGCTCCTATAATTCACCCCTCCACTTT
cdr3_aa: CASSGPGLLSSYNSPLHF

v_call: TRBV30
clone_size: NA
j_call: TRBJ1-6
d_call: TRBD1
cdr3_nt: TGTGCCCGTGATCGACAGGGAGATAATTCACCCCTCCACTTT
cdr3_aa: CARDRQGDNSPLHF

v_call: TRBV4-1
clone_size: NA
j_call: TRBJ1-6
d_call: NA
cdr3_nt: TGCGCCAGCAGCCATCGCATGGACAAGTTTAATTCACCCCTCCACTTT
cdr3_aa: CASSHRMDKFNSPLHF

v_call: TRBV23-1
clone_size: NA
j_call: TRBJ1-1
d_call: NA
cdr3_nt: TGCGCCAGCAGTCAATCAGGGATGAACACTGAAGCTTTCTTT
cdr3_aa: CASSQSGMNTEAFF

v_call: TRBV7-9
clone_size: NA
j_call: TRBJ1-1
d_call: TRBD1
cdr3_nt: TGTGCCAGCACCCTAGGGGGCTTTGGGACTGAAGCTTTCTTT
cdr3_aa: CASTLGGFGTEAFF

v_call: TRBV15
clone_size: NA
j_call: TRBJ2-5
d_call: NA
cdr3_nt: TGTGCCACCAGCCTCCGGACCGGATTTTACCAAGAGACCCAGTACTTC
cdr3_aa: CATSLRTGFYQETQYF

v_call: TRBV6-5
clone_size: NA
j_call: TRBJ1-3
d_call: NA
cdr3_nt: TGTGCCAGCCGCCCCAGGGGTTCGGCTGGAAACACCATATATTTT
cdr3_aa: CASRPRGSAGNTIYF

v_call: TRBV5-6
clone_size: NA
j_call: TRBJ2-7
d_call: TRBD2
cdr3_nt: TGTGCCAGCAGCTTGAAGGTAGCGGGATCCTACGAGCAGTACTTC
cdr3_aa: CASSLKVAGSYEQYF

v_call: TRBV18
clone_size: NA
j_call: TRBJ2-3
d_call: TRBD1
cdr3_nt: TGTGCCAGTCAAGGTAACGGACAGGGGGCCTCAGATACGCAGTATTTT
cdr3_aa: CASQGNGQGASDTQYF

v_call: TRBV7-2
clone_size: once
j_call: TRBJ1-6
d_call: NA
cdr3_nt: TGTGCCAGCAGCTTAGGGTCGGAGTCACCCCTCCACTTT
cdr3_aa: CASSLGSESPLHF

v_call: TRBV2
clone_size: NA
j_call: TRBJ2-1
d_call: NA
cdr3_nt: TGTGCCAGCAGTGTTAGCGAGGTCGGGGCGCAGTTCTTC
cdr3_aa: CASSVSEVGAQFF

v_call: TRBV5-6
clone_size: NA
j_call: TRBJ2-1
d_call: NA
cdr3_nt: TGTGCCAGCAGTCGATCCGCCGGACAGTTCTTC
cdr3_aa: CASSRSAGQFF

v_call: TRBV28
clone_size: once
j_call: TRBJ1-1
d_call: TRBD1
cdr3_nt: TGTGCCAGCAGACTCCGGAGGACAGGGTGGCGCACTGAAGCTTTCTTT
cdr3_aa: CASRLRRTGWRTEAFF

v_call: TRBV7-2
clone_size: NA
j_call: TRBJ1-6
d_call: NA
cdr3_nt: TGTGCCAGCAGCCTCAATTCACCCCTCCACTTT
cdr3_aa: CASSLNSPLHF

v_call: TRBV7-9
clone_size: NA
j_call: TRBJ2-7
d_call: NA
cdr3_nt: TGCGCCAGCAGCCAAGTGGGCAGGGTCTACGAGCAGTACTTC
cdr3_aa: CASSQVGRVYEQYF

v_call: TRBV6-5
clone_size: NA
j_call: TRBJ1-2
d_call: TRBD1
cdr3_nt: TGTGCCAGCAGGACAGGGGGCGCGCAGGGGGGCTACACCTTC
cdr3_aa: CASRTGGAQGGYTF

v_call: TRBV6-1
clone_size: NA
j_call: TRBJ1-2
d_call: NA
cdr3_nt: TGTGCCAGCAGTGGAGGGAGGTATGGCTACACCTTC
cdr3_aa: CASSGGRYGYTF

v_call: TRBV6-6
clone_size: NA
j_call: TRBJ2-2
d_call: TRBD1
cdr3_nt: TGTGCCAGCACCTTCCGGGGACAGGGGAACACCGGGGAGCTGTTTTTT
cdr3_aa: CASTFRGQGNTGELFF

v_call: TRBV5-1
clone_size: NA
j_call: TRBJ2-1
d_call: TRBD2
cdr3_nt: TGCGCCAGCAGCGCCGGGACTAGCGGGGGGCCTTTCGGCGTCAATGAGCAGTTCTTC
cdr3_aa: CASSAGTSGGPFGVNEQFF

v_call: TRBV14
clone_size: NA
j_call: TRBJ2-7
d_call: NA
cdr3_nt: TGTGCCAGCAGCCAAGCCAGGTACGAGCAGTACTTC
cdr3_aa: CASSQARYEQYF

v_call: TRBV7-2
clone_size: NA
j_call: TRBJ1-1
d_call: TRBD1
cdr3_nt: TGTGCCAGCAGCGCTCAGGGGGGAGTGACTGAAGCTTTCTTT
cdr3_aa: CASSAQGGVTEAFF

v_call: TRBV4-3
clone_size: NA
j_call: TRBJ2-5
d_call: TRBD1
cdr3_nt: TGCGCCAGCAGCCAAGATCTGAGACAGGGATGGGAGACCCAGTACTTC
cdr3_aa: CASSQDLRQGWETQYF

v_call: TRBV18
clone_size: NA
j_call: TRBJ1-2
d_call: NA
cdr3_nt: TGTGCCAGCTCACCATCGGGCCTTAACTATGGCTACACCTTC
cdr3_aa: CASSPSGLNYGYTF

v_call: TRBV11-2
clone_size: NA
j_call: TRBJ2-7
d_call: NA
cdr3_nt: TGTGCCAGCAGCCCGCTCAGTTCAGGGGACGAGCAGTACTTC
cdr3_aa: CASSPLSSGDEQYF

v_call: TRBV28
clone_size: NA
j_call: TRBJ2-7
d_call: NA
cdr3_nt: TGTGCCAGCAGTTTGCCCGGGACGGGTACCTACGAGCAGTACTTC
cdr3_aa: CASSLPGTGTYEQYF

v_call: TRBV27
clone_size: NA
j_call: TRBJ2-3
d_call: TRBD1
cdr3_nt: TGTGCCAGCAGTGGAGACAGGGTCACAGATACGCAGTATTTT
cdr3_aa: CASSGDRVTDTQYF

v_call: TRBV2
clone_size: NA
j_call: TRBJ2-3
d_call: TRBD2
cdr3_nt: TGTGCCAGCAGTGACGGGGGGGCTGGCACAGATACGCAGTATTTT
cdr3_aa: CASSDGGAGTDTQYF